This note documents a single T cell receptor beta chain sequence. The antigen remains unidentified. The sample comes from a study of identical twins. cDNA carried unique molecular identifiers, and a universal primer site was added by template switching. TCRdb re-called the 5' RACE reads with MiXCR, one entry per CDR3 protein. The sample has about 520,000 distinct CDR3 sequences, approximately 22% seen once. With 4 bases clipped from V and 7 bases from J, the junction kept 11 bases outside the gene matches. Per germline, CDR1 SEHNR and CDR2 FQNEAQ (reference sequence). There are 17 residues in the CDR3. Findings and limits, study-wide: Alpha sequences that were out-of-frame and twin-shared showed an excess of low generation probability.

The same data also contributed to another study, on T cells expressing NK-cell markers. That study adds: Out of eight donors sequenced, seven tested HCMV-seropositive and the remaining one seronegative.

The sequence derives from a woman aged 18-35 years in good health. Sequencing was performed on CD4+ T cells sorted from blood. The chain joins TRBV7-9 to TRBJ2-2; 11 bases are a match to TRBD2. CDR3 sequence (DNA): TGTGCCAGCAGCTACCAGACTAGCGGGAAGAGGCTCGGGGAGCTGTTTTTT. Translated: CASSYQTSGKRLGELFF. The full variable domain, its missing parts supplied by reference TRBV7-9 and TRBJ2-2, is DTGVSQNPRHKITKRGQNVTFRCDPISEHNRLYWYRQTLGQGPEFLTYFQNEAQLEKSRLLSDRFSAERPKGSFSTLEIQRTEQGDSAMYLCASSYQTSGKRLGELFFGEGSRLTVL.